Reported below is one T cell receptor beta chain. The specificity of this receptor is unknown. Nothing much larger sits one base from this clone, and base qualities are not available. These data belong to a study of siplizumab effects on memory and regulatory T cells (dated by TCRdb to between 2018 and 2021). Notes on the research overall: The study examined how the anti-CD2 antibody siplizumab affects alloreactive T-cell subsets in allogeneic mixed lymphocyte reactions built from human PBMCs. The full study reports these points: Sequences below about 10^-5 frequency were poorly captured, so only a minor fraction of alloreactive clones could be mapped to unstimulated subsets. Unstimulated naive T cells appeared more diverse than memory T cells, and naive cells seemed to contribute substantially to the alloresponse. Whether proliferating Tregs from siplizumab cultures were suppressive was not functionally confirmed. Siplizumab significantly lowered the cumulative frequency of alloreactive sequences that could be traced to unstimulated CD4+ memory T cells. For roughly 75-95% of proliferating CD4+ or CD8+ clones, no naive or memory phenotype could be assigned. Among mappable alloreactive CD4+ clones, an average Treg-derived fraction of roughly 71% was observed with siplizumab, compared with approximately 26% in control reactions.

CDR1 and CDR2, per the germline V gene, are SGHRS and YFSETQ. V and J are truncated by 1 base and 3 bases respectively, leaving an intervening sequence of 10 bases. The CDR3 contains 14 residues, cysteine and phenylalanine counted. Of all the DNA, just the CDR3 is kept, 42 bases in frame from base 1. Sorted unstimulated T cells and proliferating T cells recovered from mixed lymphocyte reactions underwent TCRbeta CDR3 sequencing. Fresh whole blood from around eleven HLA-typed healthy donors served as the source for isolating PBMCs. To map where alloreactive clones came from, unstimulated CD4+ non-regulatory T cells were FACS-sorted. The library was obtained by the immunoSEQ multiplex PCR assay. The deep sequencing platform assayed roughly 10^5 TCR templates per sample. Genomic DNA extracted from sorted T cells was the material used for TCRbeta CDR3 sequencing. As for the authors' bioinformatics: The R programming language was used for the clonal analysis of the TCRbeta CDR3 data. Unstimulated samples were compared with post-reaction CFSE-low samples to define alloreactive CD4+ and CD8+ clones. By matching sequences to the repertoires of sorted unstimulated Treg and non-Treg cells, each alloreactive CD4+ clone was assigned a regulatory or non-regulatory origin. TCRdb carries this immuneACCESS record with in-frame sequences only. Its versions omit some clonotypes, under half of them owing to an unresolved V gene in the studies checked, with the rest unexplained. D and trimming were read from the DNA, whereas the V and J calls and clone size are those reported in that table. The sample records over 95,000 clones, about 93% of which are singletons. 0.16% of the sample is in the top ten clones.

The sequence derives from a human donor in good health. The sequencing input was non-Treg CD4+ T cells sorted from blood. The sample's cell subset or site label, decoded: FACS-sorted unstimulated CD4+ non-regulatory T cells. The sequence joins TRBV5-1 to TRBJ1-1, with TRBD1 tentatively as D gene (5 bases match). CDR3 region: CASSLTRGDTEAFF. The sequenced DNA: TGCGCCAGCAGCTTGACCCGGGGGGACACTGAAGCTTTCTTT.